Sequencing of this T cell receptor (beta chain) was carried out in a study of shared clonotypes between healthy human individuals. Points on this clone: As yet, its antigen is unknown.

In the original analysis: Filtering differed for immunoSEQ, which gave only junction sequences without quality scores. Assay: immunoSEQ multiplex PCR; the TCRdb copy retains only in-frame clones and omits some. V and J calls and clone size follow that table, whereas D and trimming were derived from the DNA. The sample has about 2.4 million clones; approximately 94% are singletons. Study findings and constraints: The four-donor shared clonotypes exceeded non-shared clonotypes in generation probability, with non-shared ones scoring lower.

CDR3 size: 14 residues. Unmatched junction bases numbered 8, after V lost 7 bases and J lost 3 bases. Germline lookup yields CDR1 SGHTA and CDR2 FQGNSA. This TCR was sampled from a man between 18 and 29 years old in good health. Some clones in this sample may be carry-over from other donors' samples. The chain recombines TRBV7-2 with TRBJ2-7, with 8 bases identical to TRBD2. Specimen: naive CD4+ T cells from PBMCs. Described subset: CD45RA+ positively selected. CDR3 in amino acids: CASTSSGMLYEQYF. CDR3 sequence (DNA): TGTGCCAGCACTAGTAGCGGGATGCTCTACGAGCAGTACTTC. The whole variable domain, filled in from reference TRBV7-2 and TRBJ2-7, reads GAGVSQSPSNKVTEKGKDVELRCDPISGHTALYWYRQSLGQGLEFLIYFQGNSAPDKSGLPSDRFSAERTGGSVSTLTIQRTQQEDSAVYLCASTSSGMLYEQYFGPGTRLTVT.